The 6 T cell receptor beta chains below were found in one sample sequenced in a study of beta chain features in type 1 diabetes. Isolated RNA was reverse transcribed in full, so expressed TCRB transcripts were sequenced. The repertoire was sequenced with immunoSEQ multiplex PCR; TCRdb's copy has only in-frame clones and lacks some. The repertoire holds 80,000 to 90,000 clones, with around a third as singletons. The material sequenced was stem cell memory CD4+ T cells from blood. The receptors stem from a woman aged 18 to 35 in good health.

CDR3 coding DNA: TGTGCCAGCGCGGGGGTTAGCAATCAGCCCCAGCATTTT. Its protein product is CASAGVSNQPQHF. The J gene is TRBJ1-5, the V gene TRBV25-1, with TRBD1 as a possible D gene (5 bases). V dropped 8 bases and J dropped 0 bases, with 8 bases sitting between them. There are 13 residues in the CDR3. The germline gives CDR1 MGHDK, CDR2 SYGVNS. Supplemented by reference TRBV25-1 and TRBJ1-5, the full variable domain reads EADIYQTPRYLVIGTGKKITLECSQTMGHDKMYWYQQDPGMELHLIHYSYGVNSTEKGDLSSESTVSRIRTEHFPLTLESARPSHTSQYLCASAGVSNQPQHFGDGTRLSIL.

The V and J genes are TRBV19 and TRBJ1-5; a weak D match, TRBD1 (5 bases). Trimming stripped 3 bases from V and 7 bases from J, with 16 bases between. CDR3 length: 15 residues. Germline CDR1 and CDR2: LNHDA and SQIVND (reference sequence). The CDR3 is CASSISWVWGQPQHF. Written as DNA, the CDR3 is TGTGCCAGTAGTATCAGTTGGGTATGGGGCCAGCCCCAGCATTTT.

The J gene is TRBJ2-7, the V gene TRBV10-3; D is uncertain. The CDR3 totals 14 residues. V was shortened by 4 bases and J by 0 bases, with 10 bases between the two germline ends. Germline assignment: CDR1 ENHRY and CDR2 SYGVKD. The CDR3 spells CAISGGSSSYEQYF. For the CDR3, the DNA is TGTGCCATCAGTGGAGGTTCAAGCTCCTACGAGCAGTACTTC.

As for this clone: Other DNA sequences of this sample code for an identical CDR3. The V and J genes are TRBV7-3 and TRBJ2-3; D perhaps matches TRBD2 (6 bases). This CDR3 spans 12 amino acids. V lost 5 bases and J lost 5, with 8 bases in between. Germline V gene lookup returns CDR1 SGHTA and CDR2 FQGTGA. The CDR3: CASSPGGDTQYF. The CDR3 DNA sequence: TGTGCCAGCAGCCCCGGGGGAGATACGCAGTATTTT.

This clone has a handful of counts. The CDR3 DNA follows: TGTGCCAGCAGTTCTTCTACCAGGGTCACTAAGACTGAAGCTTTCTTT. It is translated as CASSSSTRVTKTEAFF. The chain employs TRBV27 and TRBJ1-1; perhaps TRBD1 as D (5 bases). V was clipped by 4 bases and J by 5 bases, with 20 bases between them. This CDR3 spans 16 amino acids. Germline CDR1 and CDR2: MNHEY and SMNVEV (reference sequence).

This clone was recorded a few times. This rearrangement joins TRBV11-2 to TRBJ2-5; 7 positions match TRBD1. The germline V gene encodes CDR1 SGHAT and CDR2 FQNNGV. This CDR3 comprises 15 residues. Trimming took 5 bases from V and 1 from J; bases not matched to a gene: 7. The CDR3 here is CASSGATGLQETQYF. Here the CDR3 DNA reads TGTGCCAGCAGCGGAGCGACAGGGCTCCAAGAGACCCAGTACTTC.